The 30 T cell receptor beta chains below were found in one sample sequenced in a study of TIL therapy for anti-PD-1-resistant metastatic lung cancer (dated by TCRdb to the early 2020s). Using bias-controlled multiplex PCR with the immunoSEQ v3 hsTCRB kit, the TCR beta CDR3 regions were amplified from genomic DNA. Sourced from immuneACCESS, this table was stored by TCRdb with only in-frame sequences that have V and J called. A share of the clones is absent; for the studies checked, an unresolved V gene accounts for under half, and the remainder has no known explanation. The sample table contains about 6,300 clones; only one count was recorded for over 65% of them. Clones ranked in the top ten supply approximately 19% of the sample. The time point label, read with the paper, signifies: pre-treatment sample, taken before nivolumab and TIL therapy. The baseline tumor samples were excised metastases, mostly pleural nodules or supraclavicular lymph nodes, taken from the same resection that was used to grow TIL.

The sequenced sample was tumor tissue, obtained at baseline. These receptors originate from a person aged 25-85 years with non-small cell lung cancer.

This chain connects TRBV6-5 to TRBJ2-3; D is ambiguous. V lost 0 bases to trimming and J lost 0 bases, with 7 bases between them. CDR3 length equals 15 residues. Germline assignment: CDR1 MNHEY and CDR2 SVGAGI. The CDR3 here is CASSYSGYSTDTQYF. The CDR3 region has the DNA TGTGCCAGCAGTTACTCAGGGTATAGCACAGATACGCAGTATTTT.

V is TRBV9 and J is TRBJ1-3; D uncertain. V was pared by 4 bases and J by 0 bases, with 11 bases between. The CDR3 is made up of 15 amino acids. The germline V gene encodes CDR1 SGDLS and CDR2 YYNGEE. The CDR3 bases are TGTGCCAGCAGCCCCCGCCCCAGCTCTGGAAACACCATATATTTT. It yields the protein CASSPRPSSGNTIYF.

The chain uses TRBV6-6 and TRBJ1-1; weak D call: TRBD1 (6 bases). Germline assignment: CDR1 MNHNY and CDR2 SVGAGI (reference sequence). The CDR3 runs to 15 residues. With 8 bases removed from V and 0 bases from J, the gap between germline ends came to 16 bases. The CDR3 bases are TGTGCCAGCCAAGAAGCGAGGGGGATGAACACTGAAGCTTTCTTT. This gives the protein CASQEARGMNTEAFF.

This chain links TRBV4-3 with TRBJ2-2; the D is unclear. The CDR3 covers 15 residues. V lost 2 bases, J lost 5 bases, and 12 bases lay in between. Germline CDR1 and CDR2: LGHNA and YSLEER. CDR3 protein: CASSQNSASTGELFF. The CDR3 DNA reads as TGCGCCAGCAGCCAAAATTCGGCGAGTACCGGGGAGCTGTTTTTT.

The rearrangement uses TRBV10-3 and TRBJ2-5; no clear D. The CDR3 consists of 12 residues. Germline V gives CDR1 ENHRY, CDR2 SYGVKD. Between the trimmed V and J ends, which lost 6 bases and 5 bases, there was a span of 10 bases. The CDR3 DNA sequence: TGTGCCATCAGGGCGGAGAAGGAGACCCAGTACTTC. The encoded protein is CAIRAEKETQYF.

The chain recombines TRBV9 with TRBJ1-6; no reliable D call. V dropped 3 bases and J dropped 0 bases, with 7 bases sitting between them. The germline V gene has CDR1 SGDLS and CDR2 YYNGEE. CDR3 length: 15 residues. Written as DNA, the CDR3 is TGTGCCAGCAGCGCCGGGAGCTCCTATAATTCACCCCTCCACTTT. Translation: CASSAGSSYNSPLHF.

The table lists this clone with a count of one. J is TRBJ2-1 and V is TRBV5-1; 11 positions match TRBD1. In germline, CDR1 is SGHRS, CDR2 YFSETQ. V shed 1 base and J 14 bases; nucleotides not matched to a gene: 20. The length of the CDR3 is 18 residues. The CDR3 loop is CASSLWDRGAWTVVGEFF. CDR3 nucleotides: TGCGCCAGCAGCTTGTGGGACAGGGGGGCTTGGACGGTTGTCGGGGAGTTCTTC.

The J gene is TRBJ1-3, the V gene TRBV30; D not resolved. This CDR3 contains 14 residues. V lost 3 bases to trimming and J lost 0 bases, with 9 bases between them. Looked up from germline, CDR1 is GTSNPN and CDR2 is SVGIG (reference sequence). The CDR3 sequence is CAWRNLGSGNTIYF. CDR3 nucleotides: TGTGCCTGGAGAAATCTGGGCTCTGGAAACACCATATATTTT.

This clone has just one count. The chain employs TRBV6-1 and TRBJ1-5, with a possible D match to TRBD1 (6 bases). The CDR3 is 13 residues long. The germline V gene encodes CDR1 MNHNS and CDR2 SASEGT. V was shortened by 3 bases and J by 8 bases, with 11 bases between the two germline ends. The CDR3 DNA is TGTGCCAGCAGTGACGGGGGGCAGGAGCCCCAGCATTTT. Its protein product is CASSDGGQEPQHF.

This chain links TRBV5-1 with TRBJ2-1; 8 positions agree with TRBD2. The CDR3 totals 16 residues. Germline CDR1 is SGHRS and CDR2 is YFSETQ. V trimming: 0 bases; J trimming: 8 bases; junction bases outside the gene matches: 10. The CDR3 loop is CASSLASGTRVYEQFF. In DNA, the CDR3 is TGCGCCAGCAGCTTGGCCTCCGGGACTAGAGTCTATGAGCAGTTCTTC. The full variable domain, with the rest looked up from reference TRBV5-1 and TRBJ2-1, is KAGVTQTPRYLIKTRGQQVTLSCSPISGHRSVSWYQQTPGQGLQFLFEYFSETQRNKGNFPGRFSGRQFSNSRSEMNVSTLELGDSALYLCASSLASGTRVYEQFFGPGTRLTVL.

The chain joins TRBV7-2 to TRBJ2-1; 8 bases match TRBD2. Per the germline V gene, CDR1 is SGHTA and CDR2 is FQGNSA. This CDR3 has 14 amino acids. V lost 2 bases to trimming and J lost 9 bases; unmatched junction nucleotides: 6. CDR3 sequence reads: CASSLYGGAGEQFF. CDR3 bases: TGTGCCAGCAGCTTATACGGGGGGGCGGGTGAGCAGTTCTTC.

This chain joins TRBV5-4 and TRBJ2-5; 9 positions match TRBD1. V dropped 0 bases and J dropped 4; count of bases not matched to a gene: 4. Germline loops: CDR1 SGHNT, CDR2 YYREEE (reference sequence). The CDR3 is 15 amino acids. CDR3 DNA sequence: TGTGCCAGCAGCTTGGGGGGGGGACAGGGAGAGACCCAGTACTTC. Translated, it gives CASSLGGGQGETQYF.

This chain uses TRBV25-1 with TRBJ2-1; 8 bases fit TRBD2. This CDR3 region has 16 residues. V shed 3 bases and J 4 bases; nucleotides not matched to a gene: 8. Germline V lookup: CDR1 MGHDK, CDR2 SYGVNS. DNA of the CDR3: TGTGCCAGCAGTGATCCAAGCGGGAGCCCTTACAATGAGCAGTTCTTC. This codes for CASSDPSGSPYNEQFF.

This clone was seen only a few times. This chain joins TRBV7-2 and TRBJ2-1; possible D gene TRBD1, 6 bases. The CDR3 runs to 14 residues. Germline CDR1 SGHTA, CDR2 FQGNSA. V lost 6 bases, J lost 0 bases, and 9 bases lay in between. The CDR3 DNA is TGTGCCAGCAGACAACAGGGCTCCTACAATGAGCAGTTCTTC. Translation gives CASRQQGSYNEQFF.

This clone has a single count. This rearrangement joins TRBV6-5 to TRBJ2-2; 8 positions agree with TRBD2. V gave up 5 bases and J gave up 5 bases; unmatched junction bases: 7. Per germline, CDR1 MNHEY and CDR2 SVGAGI. This CDR3 comprises 15 residues. CDR3 protein: CASSPGLAGTGELFF. The DNA for the CDR3 is TGTGCCAGCAGTCCAGGACTAGCCGGGACCGGGGAGCTGTTTTTT.

The chain joins TRBV7-2 to TRBJ2-5; D is unresolved. This CDR3 has 15 amino acids. The V end lost 2 bases, the J end lost 5 bases, and 15 bases lay between the germline ends. The V gene's germline CDR1 is SGHTA and CDR2 FQGNSA. The CDR3 DNA follows: TGTGCCAGCAGCTTACGCCCGTTAATTGGGGAGACCCAGTACTTC. Protein sequence: CASSLRPLIGETQYF.

This clone was counted a single time. This chain connects TRBV18 to TRBJ1-2, with D unclear. Trimming removed 3 bases at V and 4 bases at J, with 9 bases between. CDR3 length: 13 amino acids. Germline CDR1 is KGHSH and CDR2 is LQKENI. The DNA for the CDR3 is TGTGCCAGCTCACCGGACGGATCCTATGGCTACACCTTC. The encoded protein is CASSPDGSYGYTF. Full variable domain (missing parts from reference TRBV18 and TRBJ1-2): NAGVMQNPRHLVRRRGQEARLRCSPMKGHSHVYWYRQLPEEGLKFMVYLQKENIIDESGMPKERFSAEFPKEGPSILRIQQVVRGDSAAYFCASSPDGSYGYTFGSGTRLTVV.

This sequence joins TRBV24-1 and TRBJ2-1; D is tentatively TRBD1 or TRBD2 (6 bases each). CDR1 is KGHDR and CDR2 is SFDVKD in the germline V gene. The CDR3 runs 13 residues. V shed 4 bases and J shed 10 bases, with 13 bases lying between them. Here the CDR3 reads CATSDLVGGEQFF. DNA of the CDR3: TGTGCCACCAGTGACCTCGTGGGGGGCGAGCAGTTCTTC.

V and J are TRBV4-3 and TRBJ2-3; TRBD2 matches at 12 bases. The germline gives CDR1 LGHNA, CDR2 YSLEER. The CDR3 covers 18 residues. V lost 3 bases to trimming and J lost 3 bases; unmatched junction nucleotides: 10. The CDR3 DNA reads as TGCGCCAGCAGCCAGGGCTCGGGACTAGCGGGCGGTACAGATACGCAGTATTTT. It specifies CASSQGSGLAGGTDTQYF.

This chain connects TRBV21-1 to TRBJ2-2. TRBV21-1 is flagged as a pseudogene. This CDR3 spans 18 amino acids. As DNA, the CDR3 is TGTGCCAGCAGCAAAGTTATGTTGGCCGGGCGGAACACCGGGGAGCTGTTTTTT. This gives the protein CASSKVMLAGRNTGELFF.

The rearrangement links TRBV29-1 to TRBJ2-2; maybe TRBD1 (6 bases). V was trimmed by 0 bases and J by 0 bases, leaving 11 bases between them. Per germline, CDR1 SQVTM and CDR2 ANQGSEA. The CDR3 runs 16 residues. This CDR3 is CSVEDWTAANTGELFF. CDR3 DNA: TGCAGCGTTGAAGACTGGACAGCTGCGAACACCGGGGAGCTGTTTTTT.

The chain couples TRBV7-9 to TRBJ2-5; D perhaps matches TRBD2 (5 bases). The germline CDR1 and CDR2 sequences are SEHNR and FQNEAQ (reference sequence). CDR3 length equals 14 residues. V lost 5 bases and J 3 bases, leaving 13 bases between the germline ends. This CDR3 is CASSPFSGEETQYF. In nucleotides, the CDR3 is TGTGCCAGCAGCCCGTTTTCCGGGGAAGAGACCCAGTACTTC. Based on the CDR3 plus reference TRBV7-9 and TRBJ2-5, the full variable domain is DTGVSQNPRHKITKRGQNVTFRCDPISEHNRLYWYRQTLGQGPEFLTYFQNEAQLEKSRLLSDRFSAERPKGSFSTLEIQRTEQGDSAMYLCASSPFSGEETQYFGPGTRLLVL.

The V gene is TRBV6-2 or TRBV6-3, the J gene TRBJ2-3, with D unclear. The germline CDR1 and CDR2 sequences are MNHEY and SVGEGT. V shed 0 bases and J shed 6 bases, with 7 bases lying between them. This CDR3 has 13 amino acids. CDR3: CASSYSGVDTQYF. The CDR3 DNA sequence: TGTGCCAGCAGTTACTCGGGTGTTGATACGCAGTATTTT.

This rearrangement joins TRBV6-6 to TRBJ1-4, with D uncertain. Germline lookup yields CDR1 MNHNY and CDR2 SVGAGI (reference sequence). There are 12 residues in the CDR3. Trimming took 6 bases from V and 7 from J, leaving 9 bases between them. CDR3 amino acids: CASRPPGEKLFF. CDR3 coding DNA: TGTGCCAGCAGGCCCCCCGGTGAAAAACTGTTTTTT.

A few counts support this clone. This chain uses TRBV3-1 (or the pseudogene TRBV3-2) with TRBJ2-2; the D is unclear. The CDR3 has 13 amino acids. Trimming shortened V by 6 bases and J by 0 bases, and 5 bases separated the two germline ends. CDR1 is LGHDT, CDR2 YNNKEL, per germline (reference sequence). The CDR3 loop is CASRWANTGELFF. CDR3 DNA sequence: TGTGCCAGCAGGTGGGCGAACACCGGGGAGCTGTTTTTT.

CDR3 in DNA: TGTGCCAGTAGTATATCTGGCAGATCCTACGAGCAGTACTTC. Amino acids: CASSISGRSYEQYF. J is TRBJ2-7 and V is TRBV19; no clear D. This CDR3 is 14 amino acids long. Trimming pared 2 bases from V and 1 base from J, leaving 9 bases between. The germline gives CDR1 LNHDA, CDR2 SQIVND (reference sequence).

The chain recombines TRBV6-4 with TRBJ1-2, with a possible D match to TRBD1 (5 bases). V gave up 6 bases and J gave up 13 bases, with 24 bases separating them. Germline assignment: CDR1 MRHNA and CDR2 SNTAGT. The CDR3 runs 14 residues. CDR3 bases: TGTGCCAGCAGAGCTTATAACGGTGCACTTGGGGCCACCTTC. Encoded protein: CASRAYNGALGATF.

The V call is TRBV24-1, the J call TRBJ2-1; 9 nucleotides align to TRBD1. Looked up from germline, CDR1 is KGHDR and CDR2 is SFDVKD. The CDR3 totals 15 residues. V lost 3 bases, J lost 9 bases, and 8 bases stayed unmatched. CDR3 coding DNA: TGTGCCACCAGTGATGAGGGGACAGGGCGGAGTGAGCAGTTCTTC. It codes for CATSDEGTGRSEQFF.

V and J are TRBV27 and TRBJ2-2; possible D gene TRBD1, 6 bases. The V and J ends lost 2 bases and 6 bases respectively, with 19 bases between them. CDR1 is MNHEY, CDR2 SMNVEV, per germline (reference sequence). This CDR3 region has 17 residues. The CDR3 region has the DNA TGTGCCAGCAGTTTACGACAGGCGGCCCCGATCCCCGGGGAGCTGTTTTTT. It yields the protein CASSLRQAAPIPGELFF.

This clone showed up just a few times. The rearrangement uses TRBV5-4 and TRBJ2-7; D may be TRBD1 (6 bases). The V end was cut by 5 bases, the J end by 5 bases, with 8 bases between. Per germline, CDR1 SGHNT and CDR2 YYREEE (reference sequence). The CDR3 contains 11 residues. The CDR3 DNA is TGTGCCAGCAGACAGGGAAACGAGCAGTACTTC. This gives the protein CASRQGNEQYF.